One and the same sample provided the 21 T cell receptor beta chains below, sequenced in a study of T cell clonotyping in hematopoietic cell transplantation. TCRdb's copy holds only in-frame clones and misses some; the assay was immunoSEQ multiplex PCR. The sample includes 13,000 to 15,000 clones, around 98% seen only once; the top ten take approximately 4%. Sequenced here: peripheral blood mononuclear cells, sampled 30 days after allogeneic stem cell transplant. Receptor source: a female patient in her forties or fifties who had an allogeneic stem cell transplant from an unrelated donor, so T cells may come from the graft donor. Some clones in this sample may be carry-over from other donors' samples.

This chain joins TRBV11-2 and TRBJ2-3; TRBD2 agrees at 11 bases. CDR3 length: 17 residues. The germline V gene encodes CDR1 SGHAT and CDR2 FQNNGV. The V and J ends lost 1 base and 4 bases, in that order; junction bases with no gene match: 7. The DNA of the CDR3 is TGTGCCAGCAGCTTAGGCTCTAGCGGGGGGCCCGCAGATACGCAGTATTTT. Amino acid sequence: CASSLGSSGGPADTQYF.

The chain joins TRBV19 to TRBJ1-4, with 8 bases that match TRBD1. V dropped 7 bases and J dropped 8; count of bases not matched to a gene: 6. The CDR3 loop spans 13 amino acids. Germline V gene sequence: CDR1 LNHDA, CDR2 SQIVND (reference sequence). The CDR3 coding sequence is TGTGCCAGTATAAACAGGGGGGGAGAAAAACTGTTTTTT. This gives the protein CASINRGGEKLFF.

V gene TRBV7-2 combines with J gene TRBJ1-6; D may be TRBD1 (6 bases). The CDR3 totals 16 residues. Germline loops: CDR1 SGHTA, CDR2 FQGNSA. V was cut by 5 bases and J by 2 bases, with 13 bases left in between. The CDR3 nucleotides are TGTGCCAGCAGCCCCCTGGGACATACCTATAATTCACCCCTCCACTTT. Translating it yields CASSPLGHTYNSPLHF.

The V and J genes are TRBV9 and TRBJ1-2; D might be TRBD1 (5 bases). CDR1 and CDR2 (germline): SGDLS, YYNGEE. Deletions cut 2 bases from V and 4 bases from J, with 9 bases between. This CDR3 has 13 amino acids. CDR3 sequence (DNA): TGTGCCAGCAGCGTGGGGGGTGGCTATGGCTACACCTTC. It translates to CASSVGGGYGYTF. Full variable domain (remainder filled in from reference TRBV9 and TRBJ1-2): DSGVTQTPKHLITATGQRVTLRCSPRSGDLSVYWYQQSLDQGLQFLIQYYNGEERAKGNILERFSAQQFPDLHSELNLSSLELGDSALYFCASSVGGGYGYTFGSGTRLTVV.

The chain joins TRBV19 to TRBJ2-1; D call uncertain. The CDR3 contains 18 residues. V was trimmed by 1 base and J by 5 bases, leaving 21 bases between them. The germline V gene encodes CDR1 LNHDA and CDR2 SQIVND (reference sequence). The CDR3 spells CASSIGFLVDITNNEQFF. The CDR3 bases are TGTGCCAGTAGTATAGGGTTTCTAGTTGATATAACGAACAATGAGCAGTTCTTC.

This chain joins TRBV15 and TRBJ1-5, with TRBD1 matching over 9 bases. The germline gives CDR1 LNHNV, CDR2 YYDKDF (reference sequence). Trimming cost V 2 bases and J 7 bases; bases outside gene matches: 9. This CDR3 has 16 residues. CDR3 sequence reads: CATSRSRGQGRQPQHF. The DNA of the CDR3 is TGTGCCACCAGCAGATCTAGGGGACAGGGAAGGCAGCCCCAGCATTTT.

The chain is built from TRBV30 and TRBJ2-7, with 11 bases identical to TRBD1. J gave up 7 bases and V 5 bases, and 7 bases lay outside the gene matches. The germline CDR1 and CDR2 sequences are GTSNPN and SVGIG (reference sequence). The CDR3 sequence is 13 residues long. Here the CDR3 DNA reads TGTGCCTGGGGAGGACAGGGGGCGAGGGAGCAGTACTTC. As protein: CAWGGQGAREQYF.

The chain combines TRBV4-2 with TRBJ2-3; D is unresolved. Deletions cut 4 bases from V and 2 bases from J, with 7 bases between. CDR1 is LGHNA and CDR2 is YNFKEQ in the germline V gene. The CDR3 spans 13 residues. CDR3 sequence (DNA): TGTGCCAGCAGCCGTCAGCACACAGATACGCAGTATTTT. Its protein product is CASSRQHTDTQYF.

This sequence joins TRBV11-3 and TRBJ2-7; D uncertain. CDR1 and CDR2 from the germline V gene are SGHNT and YENEEA. This CDR3 has 14 amino acids. V was trimmed by 5 bases and J by 4 bases, leaving 15 bases between them. Here the CDR3 DNA reads TGTGCCAGCAGCCCAACGCCCATTACTTACGAGCAGTACTTC. Translation: CASSPTPITYEQYF.

This sequence joins TRBV5-1 and TRBJ1-1; D call uncertain. CDR1 SGHRS and CDR2 YFSETQ come from the germline V gene. The ends were cut back, 1 base at V and 6 bases at J, with 7 bases in the middle. This CDR3 region has 12 residues. This CDR3 reads CASSLFGAEAFF. CDR3 nucleotide sequence: TGCGCCAGCAGCTTGTTCGGCGCTGAAGCTTTCTTT.

This clone was picked up one time. This rearrangement joins TRBV30 to TRBJ2-3, with no clear D. Trimming shortened V by 6 bases and J by 0 bases, and 16 bases separated the two germline ends. Germline V gene lookup returns CDR1 GTSNPN and CDR2 SVGIG (reference sequence). This CDR3 spans 15 amino acids. CDR3 sequence (DNA): TGTGCCTGCCAAATAGCAGGATCTAGCACAGATACGCAGTATTTT. As protein: CACQIAGSSTDTQYF. The full variable domain, its missing parts supplied by reference TRBV30 and TRBJ2-3, is SQTIHQWPATLVQPVGSPLSLECTVEGTSNPNLYWYRQAAGRGLQLLFYSVGIGQISSEVPQNLSASRPQDRQFILSSKKLLLSDSGFYLCACQIAGSSTDTQYFGPGTRLTVL.

The chain links TRBV14 to TRBJ1-3, with D unclear. This CDR3 spans 13 amino acids. Trimming pared 1 base from V and 4 bases from J, leaving 5 bases between. Germline V lookup: CDR1 SGHDN, CDR2 FVKESK. The CDR3 protein is CASSQAGGNTIYF. In DNA, the CDR3 is TGTGCCAGCAGCCAAGCGGGAGGAAACACCATATATTTT.

CDR3 bases: TGTGCCACATGTGGTGCGCGCAATCAGCCCCAGCATTTT. Translating gives CATCGARNQPQHF. V is TRBV10-3 and J is TRBJ1-5; D not certain. Trimming took 10 bases from V and 2 from J, leaving 12 bases between them. The germline V gene has CDR1 ENHRY and CDR2 SYGVKD. The CDR3 length is 13 residues.

The rearrangement uses TRBV19 and TRBJ1-1; 7 bases agree with TRBD1. J was trimmed by 1 base and V by 8 bases; bases with no gene match: 4. The CDR3 spans 13 residues. Germline assignment: CDR1 LNHDA and CDR2 SQIVND (reference sequence). CDR3 amino acids: CASGDRANTEAFF. DNA for the CDR3: TGTGCCAGTGGAGACAGGGCGAACACTGAAGCTTTCTTT.

This chain uses TRBV30 with TRBJ1-1; D not certain. The germline V and J ends were trimmed by 4 bases and 10 bases, with 7 bases remaining between them. CDR1 is GTSNPN, CDR2 SVGIG, per germline (reference sequence). The CDR3 contains 9 residues. CDR3 sequence reads: CAWIHGAFF. The DNA of the CDR3 is TGTGCCTGGATCCATGGAGCTTTCTTT.

In its sample, this clone was seen once. This chain connects TRBV6-5 to TRBJ1-2, with 7 bases matching TRBD1. After removal of 6 bases from V and 3 bases from J, the junction contained 7 bases not matched to a gene. The CDR3 runs 14 residues. Looked up from germline, CDR1 is MNHEY and CDR2 is SVGAGI. The DNA for the CDR3 is TGTGCCAGCAGGGAAACAGGGGAGTACTATGGCTACACCTTC. This encodes CASRETGEYYGYTF.

The chain carries TRBV7-6 and TRBJ2-3; TRBD2 might be the D (7 bases). The CDR3 extends over 16 amino acids. The V gene's germline CDR1 is SGHVS and CDR2 FNYEAQ. The V end lost 5 bases, the J end lost 4 bases, and 19 bases lay between the germline ends. The CDR3 nucleotides are TGTGCCAGCAGCCCCCTTTTGGGGGGGGCCGCAGATACGCAGTATTTT. Protein product: CASSPLLGGAADTQYF. Combining the CDR3 with reference TRBV7-6 and TRBJ2-3 gives the whole variable domain GAGVSQSPRYKVTKRGQDVALRCDPISGHVSLYWYRQALGQGPEFLTYFNYEAQQDKSGLPNDRFSAERPEGSISTLTIQRTEQRDSAMYRCASSPLLGGAADTQYFGPGTRLTVL.

V and J are TRBV4-2 and TRBJ2-1; 8 bases align to TRBD2. Germline CDR1 reads LGHNA; CDR2 reads YNFKEQ. V lost 0 bases, J lost 1 base, and 2 bases stayed unmatched. This CDR3 comprises 16 residues. The CDR3 region has the DNA TGTGCCAGCAGCCAAGAGGCGGGGGGATCCTACAATGAGCAGTTCTTC. Translated, it gives CASSQEAGGSYNEQFF.

The chain employs TRBV2 and TRBJ1-2, with 7 positions matching TRBD1. The CDR3 runs 14 residues. V was clipped by 2 bases and J by 7 bases; unmatched bases: 7. Germline CDR1 SNHLY, CDR2 FYNNEI. DNA for the CDR3: TGTGCCAGCAGTGAAAACAGGGGATATCCTGGCTACACCTTC. Protein product: CASSENRGYPGYTF.

The rearrangement links TRBV27 to TRBJ1-5, with D hard to call. V lost 0 bases to trimming and J lost 6 bases, with 15 bases between them. Germline V gives CDR1 MNHEY, CDR2 SMNVEV (reference sequence). This CDR3 contains 16 residues. The CDR3 sequence is CASSLSSSGFGQPQHF. As DNA, the CDR3 is TGTGCCAGCAGTTTATCGAGTTCGGGATTCGGTCAGCCCCAGCATTTT.

This chain connects TRBV7-9 to TRBJ2-5; D gene unclear. Germline-derived CDR1 and CDR2 are SEHNR and FQNEAQ (reference sequence). V was pared by 1 base and J by 6 bases, with 12 bases between. CDR3 length: 14 residues. This CDR3 is CASSLVGSDQTQYF. The CDR3 nucleotides are TGTGCCAGCAGCTTAGTGGGCAGCGACCAGACCCAGTACTTC.